The 3 T cell receptor beta chains listed next were all sequenced from one sample in a study of neurological immune-mediated disorders. Each CDR3 protein is one row after TCRdb ran MiXCR on the 5' RACE reads. The sample carries more than 15,000 distinct CDR3 sequences, over 12% recorded once. What was sequenced was PBMCs. The receptor source for this set is a man aged 55 to 70 with HTLV-1-associated myelopathy (HAM/TSP).

In this sample, this clonotype turned up many times. The chain uses TRBV11-3 and TRBJ2-3; the D is unclear. The germline CDR1 and CDR2 sequences are SGHNT and YENEEA. This CDR3 contains 12 residues. Trimming left V 0 bases short and J 6 bases short, with 4 bases between. The CDR3 nucleotides are TGTGCCAGCAGCTTAGACGCGGATACGCAGTATTTT. This sequence encodes CASSLDADTQYF.

At least ten counts were recorded for this clonotype. V and J are TRBV15 and TRBJ1-6; possibly TRBD1 for D (6 bases). V was pared by 6 bases and J by 6 bases, with 12 bases between. Germline lookup yields CDR1 LNHNV and CDR2 YYDKDF (reference sequence). CDR3 length: 14 amino acids. CDR3 sequence (DNA): TGTGCCACCAGGGTAGGGGGAGTTAATTCACCCCTCCACTTT. Residues: CATRVGGVNSPLHF.

This clonotype was seen repeatedly, ten times or more. The chain is built from TRBV20-1 and TRBJ1-2; 8 bases line up with TRBD1. This CDR3 region has 14 residues. V gave up 6 bases and J gave up 3 bases; unmatched junction bases: 9. Looked up from germline, CDR1 is DFQATT and CDR2 is SNEGSKA (reference sequence). The CDR3 here is CSAQMAGGDYGYTF. In nucleotides, the CDR3 is TGCAGTGCCCAGATGGCAGGGGGCGACTATGGCTACACCTTC.